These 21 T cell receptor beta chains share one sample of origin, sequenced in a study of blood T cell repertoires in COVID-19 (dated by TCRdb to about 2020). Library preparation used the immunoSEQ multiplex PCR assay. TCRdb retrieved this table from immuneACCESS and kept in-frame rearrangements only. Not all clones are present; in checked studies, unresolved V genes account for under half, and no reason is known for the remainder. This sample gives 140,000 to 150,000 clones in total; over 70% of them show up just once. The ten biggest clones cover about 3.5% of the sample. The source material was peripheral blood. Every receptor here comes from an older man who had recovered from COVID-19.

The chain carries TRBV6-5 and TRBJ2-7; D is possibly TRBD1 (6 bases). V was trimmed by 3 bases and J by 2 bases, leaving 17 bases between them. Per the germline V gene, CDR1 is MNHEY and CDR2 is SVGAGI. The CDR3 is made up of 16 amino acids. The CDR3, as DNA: TGTGCCAGCAGTTATGGGTCCGTGAAGGGGGCCTACGAGCAGTACTTC. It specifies CASSYGSVKGAYEQYF.

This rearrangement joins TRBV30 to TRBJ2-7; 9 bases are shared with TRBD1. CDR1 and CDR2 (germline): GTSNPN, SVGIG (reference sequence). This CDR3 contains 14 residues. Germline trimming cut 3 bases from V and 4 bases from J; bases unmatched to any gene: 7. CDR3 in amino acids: CAWRDRGLMYEQYF. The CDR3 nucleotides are TGTGCCTGGAGAGACAGGGGGTTAATGTACGAGCAGTACTTC.

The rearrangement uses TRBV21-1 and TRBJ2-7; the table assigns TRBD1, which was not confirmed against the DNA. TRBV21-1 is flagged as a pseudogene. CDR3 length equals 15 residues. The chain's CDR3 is CASSRSTGKTYEQYF. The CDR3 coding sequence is TGTGCCAGCAGCAGGTCGACAGGGAAAACCTACGAGCAGTACTTC.

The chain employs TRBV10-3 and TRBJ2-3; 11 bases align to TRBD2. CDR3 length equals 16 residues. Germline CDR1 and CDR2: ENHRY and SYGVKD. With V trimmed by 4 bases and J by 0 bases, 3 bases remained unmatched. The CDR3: CAISVTSGRSTDTQYF. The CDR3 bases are TGTGCCATCAGTGTAACTAGCGGGAGAAGCACAGATACGCAGTATTTT.

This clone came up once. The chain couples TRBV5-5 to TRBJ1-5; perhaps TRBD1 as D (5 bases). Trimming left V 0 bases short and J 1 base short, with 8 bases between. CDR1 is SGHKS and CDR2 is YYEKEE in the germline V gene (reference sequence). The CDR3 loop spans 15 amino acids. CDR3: CASSLGGGSNQPQHF. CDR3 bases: TGTGCCAGCAGCTTGGGTGGGGGGAGCAATCAGCCCCAGCATTTT.

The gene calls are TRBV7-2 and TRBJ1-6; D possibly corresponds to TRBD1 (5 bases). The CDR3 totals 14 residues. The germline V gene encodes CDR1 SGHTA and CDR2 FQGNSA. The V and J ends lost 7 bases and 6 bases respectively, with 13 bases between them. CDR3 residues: CASNSRQFNSPLHF. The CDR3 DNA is TGTGCCAGCAACTCCCGACAGTTTAATTCACCCCTCCACTTT. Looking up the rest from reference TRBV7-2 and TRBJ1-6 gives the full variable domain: GAGVSQSPSNKVTEKGKDVELRCDPISGHTALYWYRQSLGQGLEFLIYFQGNSAPDKSGLPSDRFSAERTGGSVSTLTIQRTQQEDSAVYLCASNSRQFNSPLHFGNGTRLTVT.

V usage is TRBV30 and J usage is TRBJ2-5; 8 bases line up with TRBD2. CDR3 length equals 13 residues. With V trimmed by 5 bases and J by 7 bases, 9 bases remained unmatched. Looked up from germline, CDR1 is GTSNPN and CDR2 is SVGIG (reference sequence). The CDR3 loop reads CAWGLAGLGTQYF. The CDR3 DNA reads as TGTGCCTGGGGGCTAGCGGGTCTCGGGACCCAGTACTTC.

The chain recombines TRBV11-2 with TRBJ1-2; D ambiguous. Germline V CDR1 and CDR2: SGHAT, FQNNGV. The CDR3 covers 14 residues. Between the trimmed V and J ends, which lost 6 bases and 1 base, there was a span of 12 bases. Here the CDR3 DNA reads TGTGCCAGCAGTCATTACACTAGTAACTATGGCTACACCTTC. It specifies CASSHYTSNYGYTF.

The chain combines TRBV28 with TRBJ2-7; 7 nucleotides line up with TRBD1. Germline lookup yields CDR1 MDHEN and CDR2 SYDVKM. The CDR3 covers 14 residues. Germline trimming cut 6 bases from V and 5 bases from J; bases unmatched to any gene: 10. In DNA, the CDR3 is TGTGCCAGCAGCCGTGGACAGGCGTGGCACGAGCAGTACTTC. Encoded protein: CASSRGQAWHEQYF.

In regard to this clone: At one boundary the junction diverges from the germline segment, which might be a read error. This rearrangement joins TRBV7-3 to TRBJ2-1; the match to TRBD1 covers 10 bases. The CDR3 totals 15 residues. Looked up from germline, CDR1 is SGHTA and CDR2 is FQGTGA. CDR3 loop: CASSLNGQGVDEQFF. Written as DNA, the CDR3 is TGTGCCAGCAGTTTAAACGGACAGGGGGTCGATGAGCAGTTCTTC.

CDR3 nucleotides: TGTGCCAGCAGCCCCACTAGCGGGTGGTACGATGAGCAGTTCTTC. Translated: CASSPTSGWYDEQFF. The chain combines TRBV7-6 with TRBJ2-1; TRBD2 aligns across 9 bases. CDR1 and CDR2 (germline): SGHVS, FNYEAQ. The CDR3 extends over 15 amino acids. Trimming at V came to 5 bases and at J to 8 bases, leaving 10 bases not matched to a gene.

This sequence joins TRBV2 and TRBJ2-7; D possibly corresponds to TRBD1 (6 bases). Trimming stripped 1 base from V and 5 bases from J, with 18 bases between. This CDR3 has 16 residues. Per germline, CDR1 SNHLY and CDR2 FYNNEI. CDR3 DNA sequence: TGTGCCAGCAGTGAAGGGGGGAGCAGGGGAATAGACGAGCAGTACTTC. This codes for CASSEGGSRGIDEQYF.

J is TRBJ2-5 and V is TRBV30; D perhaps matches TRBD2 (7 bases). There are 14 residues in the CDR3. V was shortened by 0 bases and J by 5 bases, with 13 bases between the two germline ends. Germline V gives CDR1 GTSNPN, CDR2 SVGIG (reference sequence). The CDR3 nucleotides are TGTGCCTGGAGTGTGTTGGGGGGGCGGGAGACCCAGTACTTC. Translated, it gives CAWSVLGGRETQYF. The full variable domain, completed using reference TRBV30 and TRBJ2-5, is SQTIHQWPATLVQPVGSPLSLECTVEGTSNPNLYWYRQAAGRGLQLLFYSVGIGQISSEVPQNLSASRPQDRQFILSSKKLLLSDSGFYLCAWSVLGGRETQYFGPGTRLLVL.

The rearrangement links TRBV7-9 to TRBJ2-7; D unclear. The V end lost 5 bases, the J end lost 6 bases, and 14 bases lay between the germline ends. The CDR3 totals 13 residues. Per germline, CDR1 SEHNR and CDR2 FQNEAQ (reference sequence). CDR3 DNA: TGTGCCAGCAGCCCCGACTGGGTCTCCGAGCAGTACTTC. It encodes CASSPDWVSEQYF. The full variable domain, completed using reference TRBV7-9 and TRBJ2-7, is DTGVSQNPRHKITKRGQNVTFRCDPISEHNRLYWYRQTLGQGPEFLTYFQNEAQLEKSRLLSDRFSAERPKGSFSTLEIQRTEQGDSAMYLCASSPDWVSEQYFGPGTRLTVT.

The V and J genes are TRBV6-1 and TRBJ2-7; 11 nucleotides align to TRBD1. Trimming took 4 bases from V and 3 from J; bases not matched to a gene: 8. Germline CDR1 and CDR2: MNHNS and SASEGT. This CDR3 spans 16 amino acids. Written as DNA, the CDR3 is TGTGCCAGCAGTGCCCGAGGACAGGGGGCGGGCTACGAGCAGTACTTC. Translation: CASSARGQGAGYEQYF.

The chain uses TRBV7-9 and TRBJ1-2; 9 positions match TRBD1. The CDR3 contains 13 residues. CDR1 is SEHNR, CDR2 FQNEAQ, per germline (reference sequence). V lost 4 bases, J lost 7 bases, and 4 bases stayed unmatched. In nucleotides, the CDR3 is TGTGCCAGCAGCTCACAGGGGGCCTTTGGCTACACCTTC. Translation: CASSSQGAFGYTF.

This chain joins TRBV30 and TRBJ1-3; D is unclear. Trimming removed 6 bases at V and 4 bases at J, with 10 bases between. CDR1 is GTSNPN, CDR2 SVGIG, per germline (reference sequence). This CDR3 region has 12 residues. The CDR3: CACPLRGNTIYF. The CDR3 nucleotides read TGTGCCTGCCCATTACGGGGAAACACCATATATTTT.

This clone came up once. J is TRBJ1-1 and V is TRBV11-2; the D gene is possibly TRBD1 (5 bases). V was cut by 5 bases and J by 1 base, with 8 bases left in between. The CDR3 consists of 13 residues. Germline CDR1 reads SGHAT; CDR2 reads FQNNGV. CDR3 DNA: TGTGCCAGCAGCCGAGACAGGAACACTGAAGCTTTCTTT. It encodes CASSRDRNTEAFF.

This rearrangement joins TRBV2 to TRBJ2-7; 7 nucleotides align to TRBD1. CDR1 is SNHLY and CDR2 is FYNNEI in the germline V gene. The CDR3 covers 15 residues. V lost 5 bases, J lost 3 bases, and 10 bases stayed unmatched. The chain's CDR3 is CASSTGDSYNYEQYF. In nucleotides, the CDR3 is TGTGCCAGCAGTACCGGGGACAGCTACAACTACGAGCAGTACTTC.

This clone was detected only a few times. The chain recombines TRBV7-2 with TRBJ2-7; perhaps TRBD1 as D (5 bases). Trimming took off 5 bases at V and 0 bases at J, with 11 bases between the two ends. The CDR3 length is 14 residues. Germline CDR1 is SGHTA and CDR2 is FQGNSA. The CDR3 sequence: CASSHMTVSYEQYF. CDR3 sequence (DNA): TGTGCCAGCAGCCACATGACAGTCTCCTACGAGCAGTACTTC.

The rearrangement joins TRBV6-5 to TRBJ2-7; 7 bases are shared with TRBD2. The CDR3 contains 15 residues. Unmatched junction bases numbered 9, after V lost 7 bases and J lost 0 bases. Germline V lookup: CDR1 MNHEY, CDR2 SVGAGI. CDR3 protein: CASNPTSASSYEQYF. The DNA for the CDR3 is TGTGCCAGCAACCCTACTAGCGCAAGCTCCTACGAGCAGTACTTC.